This T cell receptor beta chain is drawn from a study of T cells in Graves' hyperthyroidism and ophthalmopathy. This clonotype showed up many times. RNA transcripts gave rise to amplified TCR beta CDR3 regions. In the first-round RT-PCR of the TCR CDR3, the HTBI primer set was used. TCRdb processed the multiplex PCR reads anew with MiXCR; each CDR3 protein has one entry. The sample holds about 270,000 distinct CDR3 sequences; about 16% are singletons and the top ten take 30% to 35%. This CDR3 region has 16 residues. V was cut by 0 bases and J by 1 base, with 10 bases left in between. Germline CDR1 is KGHSH and CDR2 is LQKENI.

The sample consisted of blood. The genes are TRBV18 and TRBJ2-4; D unclear. The clonotype was recovered from a woman in her 50s with Graves' hyperthyroidism that later progressed to Graves' ophthalmopathy. CDR3 protein: CASSPPGNWAKNIQYF. CDR3 sequence (DNA): TGTGCCAGCTCACCACCGGGAAACTGGGCCAAAAACATTCAGTACTTC.